The present entry profiles one T cell receptor beta chain with its context. The antigen is not known. A multiplex PCR was run with 60 Vbeta primers and 13 Jbeta primers. TCRdb's table, derived via immunoSEQ multiplex PCR, lists solely in-frame clones and lacks some. The listing records almost 45,000 clones. This CDR3 comprises 15 residues. J gave up 0 bases and V 6 bases, and 4 bases lay outside the gene matches. CDR1 SGHVS and CDR2 FNYEAQ come from the germline V gene. The data belong to a study of cytomegalovirus exposure and HLA in healthy donors. The study's findings and limits: A missense variant in DCLRE1C was later tied to TCR beta V- and J-gene trimming.

The rearrangement links TRBV7-6 to TRBJ2-2; 7 bases are shared with TRBD2. Sequencing was done on a sample of PBMCs. This TCR came from a male donor in good health and CMV-seronegative. This CDR3 reads CASSQSGTNTGELFF. In DNA form, the CDR3 reads TGTGCCAGCAGTCAAAGCGGGACGAACACCGGGGAGCTGTTTTTT. The variable domain in full, completed from reference TRBV7-6 and TRBJ2-2, reads GAGVSQSPRYKVTKRGQDVALRCDPISGHVSLYWYRQALGQGPEFLTYFNYEAQQDKSGLPNDRFSAERPEGSISTLTIQRTEQRDSAMYRCASSQSGTNTGELFFGEGSRLTVL.